The 19 T cell receptor beta chains presented below share a single source sample, sequenced in a study of blood T cell repertoires in COVID-19. The assay was immunoSEQ multiplex PCR, and TCRdb's table has in-frame clones only and misses some. The sample records 80,000 to 100,000 clones, approximately 90% being singletons. Sequenced input: peripheral blood. The receptors here all came from a human donor with active COVID-19. The donor label of this sample is uncertain.

The chain is built from TRBV18 and TRBJ1-2; TRBD1 is a possible D gene (5 bases). With 3 bases removed from V and 8 bases from J, the gap between germline ends came to 13 bases. This CDR3 has 13 residues. Germline CDR1 KGHSH, CDR2 LQKENI. The CDR3 protein is CASSPAGGEGYTF. The CDR3 DNA is TGTGCCAGCTCACCTGCCGGGGGTGAAGGCTACACCTTC.

J is TRBJ1-2 and V is TRBV7-2; possible D gene TRBD1, 5 bases. V lost 0 bases, J lost 10 bases, and 15 bases lay in between. Germline V gene data show CDR1 as SGHTA and CDR2 as FQGNSA. The CDR3 totals 14 residues. This CDR3 reads CASSLAGQGGSYTF. CDR3 DNA: TGTGCCAGCAGCTTAGCGGGGCAGGGTGGCTCCTACACCTTC.

The chain couples TRBV2 to TRBJ1-4; 7 nucleotides line up with TRBD1. The CDR3 runs 16 residues. Germline V CDR1 and CDR2: SNHLY, FYNNEI. J lost 8 bases, V lost 2 bases, and 11 bases had no gene match. CDR3 protein: CASSEWGRGGGEKLFF. The DNA of the CDR3 is TGTGCCAGCAGTGAATGGGGACGAGGGGGCGGCGAAAAACTGTTTTTT.

The chain employs TRBV4-3 and TRBJ1-6, with D possibly matching TRBD1 (6 bases). The CDR3 spans 16 residues. V was clipped by 0 bases and J by 7 bases, with 13 bases between them. Looked up from germline, CDR1 is LGHNA and CDR2 is YSLEER. The CDR3 coding sequence is TGCGCCAGCAGCCAAGAGCCCAGGGGCGGCAATTCACCCCTCCACTTT. Its protein is CASSQEPRGGNSPLHF.

This chain joins TRBV7-2 and TRBJ2-6, with D possibly TRBD1 on 5 matching bases. From germline, CDR1 is SGHTA and CDR2 FQGNSA. V gave up 5 bases and J gave up 0 bases, with 14 bases separating them. This CDR3 is built from 17 residues. The CDR3 reads CASSPEVRDSGANVLTF. The CDR3 DNA follows: TGTGCCAGCAGCCCCGAGGTCAGGGACTCTGGGGCCAACGTCCTGACTTTC. Full variable domain (missing parts from reference TRBV7-2 and TRBJ2-6): GAGVSQSPSNKVTEKGKDVELRCDPISGHTALYWYRQSLGQGLEFLIYFQGNSAPDKSGLPSDRFSAERTGGSVSTLTIQRTQQEDSAVYLCASSPEVRDSGANVLTFGAGSRLTVL.

CDR3 bases: TGTGCCAGCAGCACACGGGGGGGAAATGAAAAACTGTTTTTT. Protein: CASSTRGGNEKLFF. This rearrangement joins TRBV5-4 to TRBJ1-4; possibly TRBD1 for D (5 bases). V lost 4 bases and J lost 5, with 12 bases in between. This CDR3 contains 14 residues. The germline CDR1 and CDR2 sequences are SGHNT and YYREEE (reference sequence). Full variable domain (remainder filled in from reference TRBV5-4 and TRBJ1-4): ETGVTQSPTHLIKTRGQQVTLRCSSQSGHNTVSWYQQALGQGPQFIFQYYREEENGRGNFPPRFSGLQFPNYSSELNVNALELDDSALYLCASSTRGGNEKLFFGSGTQLSVL.

The rearrangement uses TRBV2 and TRBJ1-6, with 8 positions matching TRBD1. J gave up 5 bases and V 8 bases, and 5 bases lay outside the gene matches. Germline V gives CDR1 SNHLY, CDR2 FYNNEI. The CDR3 has 14 residues. DNA of the CDR3: TGTGCCAGCGGATGGGACAGGAATAATTCACCCCTCCACTTT. The encoded protein is CASGWDRNNSPLHF.

V usage is TRBV6-5 and J usage is TRBJ2-4, with D uncertain. The CDR3 length is 10 residues. The V gene lost 11 bases and the J gene lost 10 bases, with 12 bases spanning the gap. The germline gives CDR1 MNHEY, CDR2 SVGAGI. The CDR3 DNA sequence: TGTGCCCACTCGTGGTATATTCAGTACTTC. It translates to CAHSWYIQYF.

Concerning this clone: Other DNA sequences within the sample encode an identical CDR3. The chain is built from TRBV19 and TRBJ2-7; 11 bases agree with TRBD1. The CDR3 length is 15 residues. Looked up from germline, CDR1 is LNHDA and CDR2 is SQIVND (reference sequence). J gave up 2 bases and V 3 bases, and 3 bases lay outside the gene matches. CDR3 nucleotide sequence: TGTGCCAGTAGTATTGGGACAGGGGGAACCTACGAGCAGTACTTC. It specifies CASSIGTGGTYEQYF.

This chain joins TRBV19 and TRBJ2-3; D is perhaps TRBD1 (6 bases). The CDR3 consists of 13 residues. Per the germline V gene, CDR1 is LNHDA and CDR2 is SQIVND (reference sequence). V shed 7 bases and J shed 7 bases, with 15 bases lying between them. The CDR3 nucleotides are TGTGCCAGTACCCAGGGGCTTGCGAATACGCAGTATTTT. It yields the protein CASTQGLANTQYF.

The chain uses TRBV5-4 and TRBJ1-1, with D possibly being TRBD1 (5 bases). V dropped 4 bases and J dropped 5 bases, with 18 bases sitting between them. The CDR3 sequence is 15 residues long. Germline loops: CDR1 SGHNT, CDR2 YYREEE (reference sequence). The CDR3 nucleotides read TGTGCCAGCAGCCCCCCCGGGACCGGAGGGACTGAAGCTTTCTTT. Translating gives CASSPPGTGGTEAFF.

This chain links TRBV4-2 with TRBJ1-1; 8 bases map to TRBD1. The length of the CDR3 is 15 residues. Per germline, CDR1 LGHNA and CDR2 YNFKEQ. Trimming cost V 4 bases and J 1 base; bases outside gene matches: 5. DNA of the CDR3: TGTGCCAGCAGCCCACCGACAGGGGAGAACACTGAAGCTTTCTTT. Amino acid sequence: CASSPPTGENTEAFF.

The count of this clone is one. The genes are TRBV10-3 and TRBJ2-1, with 11 bases fitting TRBD2. Per the germline V gene, CDR1 is ENHRY and CDR2 is SYGVKD. This CDR3 is built from 15 residues. The trim removed 9 bases at V and 6 bases at J, leaving 10 bases unmatched. The CDR3 DNA reads TGTGCCATGGCCCCAGGGACTAGCGGAGGCAATGAGCAGTTCTTC. It encodes CAMAPGTSGGNEQFF.

The V and J genes are TRBV7-9 and TRBJ2-7; TRBD1 aligns across 8 bases. V gave up 2 bases and J gave up 4 bases; unmatched junction bases: 7. The CDR3 has 15 residues. Germline assignment: CDR1 SEHNR and CDR2 FQNEAQ (reference sequence). As DNA, the CDR3 is TGTGCCAGCAGCTTAAGTGGACAGGGTTTATACGAGCAGTACTTC. Protein sequence: CASSLSGQGLYEQYF.

CDR3 bases: TGTGCCAGCAGTCTCGGGGGGCCAGGCTACAATGAGCAGTTCTTC. Translation: CASSLGGPGYNEQFF. The J gene is TRBJ2-1, the V gene TRBV5-4, with a weak D call TRBD2 (7 bases). CDR1 SGHNT and CDR2 YYREEE come from the germline V gene (reference sequence). V lost 5 bases to trimming and J lost 3 bases, with 15 bases between them. The CDR3 has 15 amino acids.

The V gene is TRBV2, the J gene TRBJ2-7, with 9 positions matching TRBD1. Germline CDR1 is SNHLY and CDR2 is FYNNEI. V lost 7 bases and J lost 5; bases outside the gene matches: 12. The CDR3 is made up of 15 amino acids. The CDR3 sequence is CASKGRTGAGDEQYF. DNA for the CDR3: TGTGCCAGCAAGGGGCGGACAGGGGCAGGAGACGAGCAGTACTTC.

This rearrangement joins TRBV18 to TRBJ2-1, with D tentatively TRBD1 (6 bases). The V end lost 4 bases, the J end lost 10 bases, and 14 bases lay between the germline ends. This CDR3 is 13 amino acids long. Germline V CDR1 and CDR2: KGHSH, LQKENI. CDR3 nucleotides: TGTGCCAGCTCACGGGGTAAAGACAGGGAGCAGTTCTTC. Residues: CASSRGKDREQFF.

The rearrangement links TRBV5-4 to TRBJ2-4, with D perhaps matching TRBD1 (6 bases). V was trimmed by 0 bases and J by 2 bases, leaving 12 bases between them. Germline V CDR1 and CDR2: SGHNT, YYREEE (reference sequence). This CDR3 spans 16 amino acids. CDR3 nucleotide sequence: TGTGCCAGCAGCTTGGGGGCCAGGGGAACCAAAAACATTCAGTACTTC. Translating it yields CASSLGARGTKNIQYF.

The J gene is TRBJ2-7, the V gene TRBV7-9, with 12 bases identical to TRBD2. The CDR3 covers 18 residues. CDR1 and CDR2 (germline): SEHNR, FQNEAQ (reference sequence). V dropped 4 bases and J dropped 4; count of bases not matched to a gene: 14. CDR3: CASSSLPPLAGGTYEQYF. The CDR3 nucleotides are TGTGCCAGCAGCTCACTCCCTCCCCTAGCGGGGGGGACTTACGAGCAGTACTTC.